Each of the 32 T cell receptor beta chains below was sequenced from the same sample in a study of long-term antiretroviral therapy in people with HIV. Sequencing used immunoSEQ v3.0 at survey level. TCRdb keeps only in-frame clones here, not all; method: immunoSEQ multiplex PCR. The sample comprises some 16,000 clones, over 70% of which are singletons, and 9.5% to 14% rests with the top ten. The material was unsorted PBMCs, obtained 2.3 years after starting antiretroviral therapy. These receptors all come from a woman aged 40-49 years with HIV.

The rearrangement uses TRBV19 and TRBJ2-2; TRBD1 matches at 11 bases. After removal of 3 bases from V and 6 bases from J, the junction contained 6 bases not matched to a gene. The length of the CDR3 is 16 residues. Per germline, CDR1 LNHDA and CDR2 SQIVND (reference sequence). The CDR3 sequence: CASSIGQGAFAGELFF. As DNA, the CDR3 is TGTGCCAGTAGTATCGGACAGGGGGCGTTCGCCGGGGAGCTGTTTTTT. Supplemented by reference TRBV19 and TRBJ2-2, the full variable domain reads DGGITQSPKYLFRKEGQNVTLSCEQNLNHDAMYWYRQDPGQGLRLIYYSQIVNDFQKGDIAEGYSVSREKKESFPLTVTSAQKNPTAFYLCASSIGQGAFAGELFFGEGSRLTVL.

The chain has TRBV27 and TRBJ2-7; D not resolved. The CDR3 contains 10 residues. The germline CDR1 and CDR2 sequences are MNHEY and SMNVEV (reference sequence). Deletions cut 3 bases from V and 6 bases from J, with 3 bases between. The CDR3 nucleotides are TGTGCCAGCAGTTTGGGCGAGCAGTACTTC. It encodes CASSLGEQYF.

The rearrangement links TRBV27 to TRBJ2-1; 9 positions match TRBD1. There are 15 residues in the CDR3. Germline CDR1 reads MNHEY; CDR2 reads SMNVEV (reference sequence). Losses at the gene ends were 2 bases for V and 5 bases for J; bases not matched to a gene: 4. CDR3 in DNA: TGTGCCAGCAGTTTAGGGGGACAGGGTAACAATGAGCAGTTCTTC. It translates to CASSLGGQGNNEQFF.

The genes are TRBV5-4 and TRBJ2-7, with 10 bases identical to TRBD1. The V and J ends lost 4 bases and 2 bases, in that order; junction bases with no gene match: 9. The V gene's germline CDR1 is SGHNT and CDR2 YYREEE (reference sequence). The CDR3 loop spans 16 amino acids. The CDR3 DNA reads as TGTGCCAGCAGCCCTGCCGGGACAGGGGCTACCTACGAGCAGTACTTC. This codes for CASSPAGTGATYEQYF.

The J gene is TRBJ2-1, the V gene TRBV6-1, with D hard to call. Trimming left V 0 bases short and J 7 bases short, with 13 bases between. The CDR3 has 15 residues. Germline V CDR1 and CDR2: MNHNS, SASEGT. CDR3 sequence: CASSEAVLSLNEQFF. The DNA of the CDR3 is TGTGCCAGCAGTGAAGCGGTTCTCTCTCTAAATGAGCAGTTCTTC.

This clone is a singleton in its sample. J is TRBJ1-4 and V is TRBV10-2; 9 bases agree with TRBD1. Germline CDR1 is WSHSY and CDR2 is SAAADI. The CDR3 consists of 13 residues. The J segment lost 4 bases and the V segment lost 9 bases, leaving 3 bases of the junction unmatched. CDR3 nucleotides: TGCGCCAGTACGACAGGGGGTAATGAAAAACTGTTTTTT. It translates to CASTTGGNEKLFF.

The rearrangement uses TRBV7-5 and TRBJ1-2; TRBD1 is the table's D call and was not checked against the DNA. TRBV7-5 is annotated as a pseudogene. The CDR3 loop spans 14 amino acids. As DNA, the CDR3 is TGTGCCAGCAGCTTAGGAACAGGGGGCGACGGCTACACCTTC. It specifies CASSLGTGGDGYTF.

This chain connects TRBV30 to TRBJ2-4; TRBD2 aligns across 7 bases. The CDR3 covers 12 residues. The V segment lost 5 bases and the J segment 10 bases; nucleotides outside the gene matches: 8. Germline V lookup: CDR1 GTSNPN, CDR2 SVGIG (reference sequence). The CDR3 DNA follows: TGTGCCTGGCTATTGGGTAGCGGGATTCAGTACTTC. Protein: CAWLLGSGIQYF.

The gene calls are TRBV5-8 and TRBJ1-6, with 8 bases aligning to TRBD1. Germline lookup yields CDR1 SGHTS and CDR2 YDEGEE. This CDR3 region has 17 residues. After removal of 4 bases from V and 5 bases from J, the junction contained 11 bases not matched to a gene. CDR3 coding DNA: TGTGCCAGCAGCCCCCAAAACCGGGACAGGAATAATTCACCCCTCCACTTT. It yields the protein CASSPQNRDRNNSPLHF.

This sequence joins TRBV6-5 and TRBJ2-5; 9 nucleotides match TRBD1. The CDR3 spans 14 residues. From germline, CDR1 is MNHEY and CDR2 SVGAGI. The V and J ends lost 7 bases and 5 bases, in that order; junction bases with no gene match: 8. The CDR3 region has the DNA TGTGCCAGCAATGACAGGGGGGAGTGGGAGACCCAGTACTTC. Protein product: CASNDRGEWETQYF.

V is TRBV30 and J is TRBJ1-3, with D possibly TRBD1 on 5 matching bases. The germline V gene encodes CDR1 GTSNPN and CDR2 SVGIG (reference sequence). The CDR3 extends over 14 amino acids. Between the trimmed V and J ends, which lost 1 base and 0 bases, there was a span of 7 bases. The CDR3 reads CAWSEGFSGNTIYF. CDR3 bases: TGTGCCTGGAGTGAGGGGTTCTCTGGAAACACCATATATTTT.

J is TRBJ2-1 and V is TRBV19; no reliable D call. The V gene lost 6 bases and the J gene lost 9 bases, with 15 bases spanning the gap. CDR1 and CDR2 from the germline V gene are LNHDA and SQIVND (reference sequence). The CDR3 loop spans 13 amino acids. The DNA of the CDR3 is TGTGCCAGTAGCACTTTCACGCATCGTGAGCAGTTCTTC. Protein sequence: CASSTFTHREQFF.

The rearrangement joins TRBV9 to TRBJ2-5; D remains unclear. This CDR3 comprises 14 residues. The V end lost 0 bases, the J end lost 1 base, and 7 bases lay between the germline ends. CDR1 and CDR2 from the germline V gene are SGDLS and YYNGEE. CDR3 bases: TGTGCCAGCAGCGTAGGACTTACCCAAGAGACCCAGTACTTC. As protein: CASSVGLTQETQYF. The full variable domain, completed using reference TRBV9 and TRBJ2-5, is DSGVTQTPKHLITATGQRVTLRCSPRSGDLSVYWYQQSLDQGLQFLIQYYNGEERAKGNILERFSAQQFPDLHSELNLSSLELGDSALYFCASSVGLTQETQYFGPGTRLLVL.

The CDR3 protein is CASSMSGGGGYNEQFF. For the CDR3, the DNA is TGTGCCAGTAGTATGAGTGGCGGGGGGGGGTACAATGAGCAGTTCTTC. J is TRBJ2-1 and V is TRBV19; 9 bases agree with TRBD2. This CDR3 contains 16 residues. The germline V gene has CDR1 LNHDA and CDR2 SQIVND (reference sequence). The ends lost 3 bases at V and 4 bases at J; junction bases unmatched: 7.

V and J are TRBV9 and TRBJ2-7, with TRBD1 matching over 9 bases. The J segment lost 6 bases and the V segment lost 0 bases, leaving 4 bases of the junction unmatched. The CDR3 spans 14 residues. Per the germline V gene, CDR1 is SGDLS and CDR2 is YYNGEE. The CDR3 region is CASSVATGGGEQYF. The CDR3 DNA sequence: TGTGCCAGCAGCGTAGCGACAGGGGGAGGCGAGCAGTACTTC.

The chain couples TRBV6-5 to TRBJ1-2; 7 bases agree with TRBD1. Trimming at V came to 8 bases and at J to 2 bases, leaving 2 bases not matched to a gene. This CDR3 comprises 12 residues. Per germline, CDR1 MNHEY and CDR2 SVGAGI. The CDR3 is CASSDRNYGYTF. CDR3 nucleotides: TGTGCCAGCTCGGACAGGAACTATGGCTACACCTTC.

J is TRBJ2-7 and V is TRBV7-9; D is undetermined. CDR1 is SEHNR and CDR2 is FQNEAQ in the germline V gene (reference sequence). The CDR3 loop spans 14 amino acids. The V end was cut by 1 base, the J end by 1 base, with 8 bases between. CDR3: CASSLGVTSYEQYF. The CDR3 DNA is TGTGCCAGCAGCTTAGGTGTGACGTCCTACGAGCAGTACTTC.

CDR3 in amino acids: CASSLGGWLNNQPQHF. Written as DNA, the CDR3 is TGTGCCAGTAGCTTGGGGGGCTGGTTGAACAATCAGCCCCAGCATTTT. This chain uses TRBV19 with TRBJ1-5; D perhaps matches TRBD1 (6 bases). Germline V gene sequence: CDR1 LNHDA, CDR2 SQIVND (reference sequence). CDR3 size: 16 residues. The V end was cut by 6 bases, the J end by 3 bases, with 18 bases between. Combining the CDR3 with reference TRBV19 and TRBJ1-5 gives the whole variable domain DGGITQSPKYLFRKEGQNVTLSCEQNLNHDAMYWYRQDPGQGLRLIYYSQIVNDFQKGDIAEGYSVSREKKESFPLTVTSAQKNPTAFYLCASSLGGWLNNQPQHFGDGTRLSIL.

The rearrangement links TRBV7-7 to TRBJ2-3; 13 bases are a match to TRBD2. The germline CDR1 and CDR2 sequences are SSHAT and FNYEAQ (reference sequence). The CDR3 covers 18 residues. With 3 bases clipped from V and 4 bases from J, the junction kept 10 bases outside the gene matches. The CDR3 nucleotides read TGTGCCAGCAGCTTCTCACTAGCGGGAGGGCCTGGGGCAGATACGCAGTATTTT. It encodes CASSFSLAGGPGADTQYF. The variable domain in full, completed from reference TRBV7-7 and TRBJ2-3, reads GAGVSQSPRYKVTKRGQDVTLRCDPISSHATLYWYQQALGQGPEFLTYFNYEAQPDKSGLPSDRFSAERPEGSISTLTIQRTEQRDSAMYRCASSFSLAGGPGADTQYFGPGTRLTVL.

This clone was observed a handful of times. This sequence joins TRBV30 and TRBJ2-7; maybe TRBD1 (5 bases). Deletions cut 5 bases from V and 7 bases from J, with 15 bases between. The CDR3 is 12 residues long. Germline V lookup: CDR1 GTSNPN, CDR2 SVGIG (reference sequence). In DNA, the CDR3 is TGTGCCTGGCAGGGTCCGCTCGGGGAGCAGTACTTC. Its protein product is CAWQGPLGEQYF.

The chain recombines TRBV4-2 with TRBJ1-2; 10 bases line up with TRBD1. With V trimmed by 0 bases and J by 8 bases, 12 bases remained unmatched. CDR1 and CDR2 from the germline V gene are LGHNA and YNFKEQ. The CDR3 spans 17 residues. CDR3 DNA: TGTGCCAGCAGCCAAGATATGATACGACAGGGGGCGAAAGGCTACACCTTC. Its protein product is CASSQDMIRQGAKGYTF.

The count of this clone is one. The chain's CDR3 is CSVGGTGIWGETQYF. CDR3 coding DNA: TGCAGCGTGGGGGGGACAGGAATATGGGGAGAGACCCAGTACTTC. The chain uses TRBV29-1 and TRBJ2-5; perhaps TRBD1 as D (8 bases). Trimming removed 6 bases at V and 4 bases at J, with 21 bases between. Germline V gives CDR1 SQVTM, CDR2 ANQGSEA. The CDR3 consists of 15 residues.

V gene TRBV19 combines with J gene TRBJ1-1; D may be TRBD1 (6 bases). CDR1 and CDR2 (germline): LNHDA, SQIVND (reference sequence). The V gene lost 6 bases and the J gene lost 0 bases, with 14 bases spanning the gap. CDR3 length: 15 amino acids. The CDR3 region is CASRPYREMNTEAFF. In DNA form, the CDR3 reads TGTGCCAGTAGGCCGTACAGGGAAATGAACACTGAAGCTTTCTTT.

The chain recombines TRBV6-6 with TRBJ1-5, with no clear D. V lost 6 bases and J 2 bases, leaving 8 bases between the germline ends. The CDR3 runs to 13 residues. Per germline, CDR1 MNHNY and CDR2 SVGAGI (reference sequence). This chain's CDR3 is CASRAQGNQPQHF. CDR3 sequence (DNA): TGTGCCAGCAGGGCGCAGGGCAATCAGCCCCAGCATTTT.

CDR3 residues: CASSPLGEVNTEAFF. In nucleotides, the CDR3 is TGTGCCAGCAGCCCCCTCGGGGAGGTGAACACTGAAGCTTTCTTT. The chain couples TRBV6-5 to TRBJ1-1; unclear D gene. Germline V gene sequence: CDR1 MNHEY, CDR2 SVGAGI. Trimming shortened V by 6 bases and J by 0 bases, and 14 bases separated the two germline ends. This CDR3 comprises 15 residues.

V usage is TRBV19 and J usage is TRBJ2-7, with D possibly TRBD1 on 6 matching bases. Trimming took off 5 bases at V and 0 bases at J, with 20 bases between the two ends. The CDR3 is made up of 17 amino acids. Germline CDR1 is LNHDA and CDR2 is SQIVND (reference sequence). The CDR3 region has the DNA TGTGCCAGTAGTCCCCGGTTTTGGGACACCTACTCCTACGAGCAGTACTTC. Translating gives CASSPRFWDTYSYEQYF.

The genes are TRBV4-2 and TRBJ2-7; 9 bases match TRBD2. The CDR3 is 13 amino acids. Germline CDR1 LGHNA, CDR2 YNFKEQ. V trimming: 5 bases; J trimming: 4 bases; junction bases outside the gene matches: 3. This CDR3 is CASSGAGGYEQYF. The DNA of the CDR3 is TGTGCCAGCAGCGGAGCGGGGGGATACGAGCAGTACTTC.

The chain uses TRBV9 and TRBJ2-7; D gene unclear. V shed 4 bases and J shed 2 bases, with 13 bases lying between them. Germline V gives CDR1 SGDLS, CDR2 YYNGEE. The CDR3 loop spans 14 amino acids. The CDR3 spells CASSSGSLTYEQYF. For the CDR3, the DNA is TGTGCCAGCAGCTCCGGATCGCTTACCTACGAGCAGTACTTC.

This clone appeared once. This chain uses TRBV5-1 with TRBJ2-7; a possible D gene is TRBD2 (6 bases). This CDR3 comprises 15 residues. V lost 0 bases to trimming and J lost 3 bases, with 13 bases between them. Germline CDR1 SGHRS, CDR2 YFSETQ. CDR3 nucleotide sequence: TGCGCCAGCAGCTTGGGACTAGGTGGGGGCTACGAGCAGTACTTC. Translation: CASSLGLGGGYEQYF. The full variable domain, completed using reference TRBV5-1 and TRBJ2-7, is KAGVTQTPRYLIKTRGQQVTLSCSPISGHRSVSWYQQTPGQGLQFLFEYFSETQRNKGNFPGRFSGRQFSNSRSEMNVSTLELGDSALYLCASSLGLGGGYEQYFGPGTRLTVT.

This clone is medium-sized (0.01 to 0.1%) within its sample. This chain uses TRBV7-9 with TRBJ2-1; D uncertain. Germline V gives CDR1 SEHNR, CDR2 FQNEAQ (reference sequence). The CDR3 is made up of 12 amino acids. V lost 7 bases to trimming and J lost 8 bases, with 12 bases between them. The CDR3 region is CASTPSWHEQFF. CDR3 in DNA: TGTGCCAGCACCCCCAGCTGGCATGAGCAGTTCTTC.

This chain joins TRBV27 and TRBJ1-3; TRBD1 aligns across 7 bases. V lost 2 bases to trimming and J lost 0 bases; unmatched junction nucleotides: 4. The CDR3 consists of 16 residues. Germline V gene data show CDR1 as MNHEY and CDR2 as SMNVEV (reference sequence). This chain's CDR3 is CASSLAGGLSGNTIYF. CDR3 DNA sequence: TGTGCCAGCAGTTTAGCAGGGGGGCTCTCTGGAAACACCATATATTTT.

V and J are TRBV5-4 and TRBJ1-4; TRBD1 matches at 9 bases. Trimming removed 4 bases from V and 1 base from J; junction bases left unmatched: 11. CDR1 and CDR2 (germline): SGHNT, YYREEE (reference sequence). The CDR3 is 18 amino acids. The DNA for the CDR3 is TGTGCCAGCAGCGGGGCGGACAGGGGTGAAGTAACTAATGAAAAACTGTTTTTT. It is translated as CASSGADRGEVTNEKLFF.